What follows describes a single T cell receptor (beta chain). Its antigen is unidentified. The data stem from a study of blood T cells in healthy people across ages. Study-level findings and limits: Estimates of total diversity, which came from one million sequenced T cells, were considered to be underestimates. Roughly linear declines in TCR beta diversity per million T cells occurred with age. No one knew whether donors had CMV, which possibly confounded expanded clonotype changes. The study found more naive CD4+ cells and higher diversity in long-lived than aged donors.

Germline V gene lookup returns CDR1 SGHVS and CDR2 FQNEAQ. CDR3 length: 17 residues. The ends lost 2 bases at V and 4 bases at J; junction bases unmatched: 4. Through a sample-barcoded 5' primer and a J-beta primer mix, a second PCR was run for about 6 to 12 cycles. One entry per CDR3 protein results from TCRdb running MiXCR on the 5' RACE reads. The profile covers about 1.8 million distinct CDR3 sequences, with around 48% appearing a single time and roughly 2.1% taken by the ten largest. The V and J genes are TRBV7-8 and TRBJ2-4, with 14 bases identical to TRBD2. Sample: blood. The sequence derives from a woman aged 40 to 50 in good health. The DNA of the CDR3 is TGTGCCAGCAGCTTAAGAGGGACTAGCGGGGGAAAAAACATTCAGTACTTC. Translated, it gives CASSLRGTSGGKNIQYF.